This T cell receptor beta chain was identified during a study of blood T cell repertoires in COVID-19 (dated by TCRdb to about 2020). Study-level background: The collaborator samples originated in the United States, Italy and Spain and spanned the acute and convalescent phases of COVID-19. The material from the prospective study consisted of cDNA or gDNA derived from T cells, B-cell-depleted T cells, or PBMCs. The dataset comprised deeply sampled blood TCRbeta repertoires from subjects exposed to, actively infected with, or recovered from COVID-19. The samples were drawn from two sources: the first 160 participants of the ongoing ImmuneRACE study, and 1,200 or so subjects contributed by 6 global collaborators. Sample metadata almost always included a de-identified subject ID, COVID-19 status, age in years and sex. The repertoires were made available in a free public database intended to serve as a resource for research on the immune response to SARS-CoV-2. HLA class I and class II types, where available, came from metadata supplied by the sample provider rather than from assay-based typing. On the study overall, not on this receptor specifically: The quantity of clinical and demographic metadata differed by source and by participant and was supplied without curation.

Whole blood was collected in K2EDTA tubes by collaborating institutions according to the institutions' own protocols. Collaborator samples were shipped for TCRbeta analysis as frozen whole blood, isolated PBMCs, or DNA extracted from either sample type. For this clone: What antigen it recognizes has not been identified. Base qualities are not at hand, and no much larger clone is one base apart.

V lost 7 bases and J lost 9 bases; the stretch between them is 12 bases long. Via the germline V gene, CDR1 is MNHEY and CDR2 SVGAGI. The CDR3 has 11 amino acids, counting the end cysteine and phenylalanine. Only the CDR3 portion is preserved as DNA: 33 bases, with reading frame beginning at the first base. TCRbeta CDR3 regions were amplified from genomic DNA using the immunoSEQ Assay, a bias-controlled multiplex PCR. Under the source paper's analysis protocol: The number of nucleated cells in each sample was estimated by amplification of reference gene primers within the assay. To quantify the absolute abundance of each unique TCRbeta CDR3 rearrangement, sequence reads were collapsed and filtered. For each sample, productive Simpson clonality was calculated as the square root of Simpson's diversity index across productive rearrangements. The source is immuneACCESS, and TCRdb retained only in-frame sequences with V and J called. Part of the clones is not carried over; for the studies checked, unresolved V genes explain less than half of this, and the remainder is unexplained. Clone size and the V and J calls come from that table; the DNA yielded D and trimming. The table for this sample lists about 150,000 clones; 70% to 85% of them were counted only once. The ten largest make up over 8% of the sample.

Specimen: peripheral blood. The source of this sequence is a woman in her forties or fifties with acute or convalescent COVID-19. This chain is built from TRBV6-5 and TRBJ1-1; no confident D gene assignment can be made. The nucleotide sequence reads TGTGCCAGCACTACCGAATCAAAAGCTTTCTTT. The translation is CASTTESKAFF.